The 18 T cell receptor beta chains below were found in one sample sequenced in a study of regulatory T cells in long-lasting Graves disease. Sequencing libraries for TCR beta were prepared with iRepertoire HTBI primers and Arm-PCR of CDR3 regions. TCRdb passed the multiplex PCR reads through MiXCR, listing each CDR3 protein once. This table has 400,000 to 550,000 distinct CDR3 sequences, about 16% appearing once. Time point indicated: newly diagnosed GD, antithyroid drugs for less than 3 months. The authors made the TCR library using RNA they extracted from PBMCs. These sequences were also reported in another study, on T cells in Graves' hyperthyroidism and ophthalmopathy.

Sample: peripheral blood mononuclear cells (PBMCs), taken at new diagnosis, from a patient treated with antithyroid drugs. These receptors came from a woman between 25 and 40 years old with Graves disease.

J is TRBJ2-1 and V is TRBV29-1; 7 bases are shared with TRBD2. The CDR3 is 14 amino acids. From germline, CDR1 is SQVTM and CDR2 ANQGSEA. After removal of 4 bases from V and 6 bases from J, the junction contained 9 bases not matched to a gene. The CDR3 reads CSVGVGRTRNEQFF. DNA for the CDR3: TGCAGCGTTGGAGTCGGGAGGACGCGCAATGAGCAGTTCTTC.

This clonotype was counted many times. The rearrangement links TRBV3-1 to TRBJ1-1; D is ambiguous. The germline V and J ends were trimmed by 5 bases and 3 bases, with 16 bases remaining between them. This CDR3 contains 15 residues. Germline V gives CDR1 LGHDT, CDR2 YNNKEL (reference sequence). The CDR3 DNA follows: TGTGCCAGCAGCACCACCGGGTCACAGTACACTGAAGCTTTCTTT. It codes for CASSTTGSQYTEAFF.

The CDR3 loop is CATSGARQEAFF. The CDR3 DNA reads as TGTGCCACCAGTGGTGCGAGACAGGAAGCTTTCTTT. The chain joins TRBV24-1 to TRBJ1-1; perhaps TRBD1 as D (5 bases). Germline values: CDR1 KGHDR, CDR2 SFDVKD. The CDR3 consists of 12 residues. Trimming took off 5 bases at V and 8 bases at J, with 11 bases between the two ends.

On this clonotype: Since a much larger clone is just one base distant, this may be a read error. It is likely a read error, because the conserved phenylalanine at the end of the CDR3 is missing. This rearrangement joins TRBV6-2 or TRBV6-3 to TRBJ1-1; D is unclear. Germline assignment: CDR1 MNHEY and CDR2 SVGEGT. V was shortened by 0 bases and J by 8 bases, with 10 bases between the two germline ends. This CDR3 region has 13 residues. Here the CDR3 DNA reads TGTGCCAGCAGTTACTCGTTGGGGAGGGAAGCTTTCTGT. Protein product: CASSYSLGREAFC.

As concerns this clonotype: One base away lies a much larger clone, so this may be a sequencing read error. The chain recombines TRBV12-3 or TRBV12-4 with TRBJ2-5, with 9 bases identical to TRBD1. The DNA end lines up better with TRBJ2-7; the J call may be wrong. The CDR3 runs to 14 residues. The CDR3 loop reads CASCSRDRVDEQYF. The CDR3 DNA reads TGTGCCAGCTGTTCCCGGGACAGGGTTGACGAGCAGTACTTC.

At least ten counts were recorded for this clonotype. The gene calls are TRBV6-2 or TRBV6-3 and TRBJ2-1; no reliable D call. Trimming left V 7 bases short and J 8 bases short, with 15 bases between. This CDR3 is 13 amino acids long. Germline CDR1 MNHEY, CDR2 SVGEGT. CDR3 region: CASTTAWVDEQFF. CDR3 coding DNA: TGTGCCAGCACGACCGCGTGGGTCGATGAGCAGTTCTTC.

This clonotype was seen ten or more times. The V call is TRBV18, the J call TRBJ2-3; 9 bases agree with TRBD1. Germline CDR1 and CDR2: KGHSH and LQKENI. Trimming at V came to 5 bases and at J to 0 bases, leaving 6 bases not matched to a gene. The CDR3 loop spans 16 amino acids. Written as DNA, the CDR3 is TGTGCCAGCTCAGGGGCGACAGGGGGAAGCACAGATACGCAGTATTTT. Translated, it gives CASSGATGGSTDTQYF. The full variable domain, completed using reference TRBV18 and TRBJ2-3, is NAGVMQNPRHLVRRRGQEARLRCSPMKGHSHVYWYRQLPEEGLKFMVYLQKENIIDESGMPKERFSAEFPKEGPSILRIQQVVRGDSAAYFCASSGATGGSTDTQYFGPGTRLTVL.

This chain uses TRBV6-2 or TRBV6-3 with TRBJ2-4, with a possible D match to TRBD2 (6 bases). Germline lookup yields CDR1 MNHEY and CDR2 SVGEGT. This CDR3 spans 16 amino acids. V lost 5 bases and J 9 bases, leaving 23 bases between the germline ends. The CDR3 region is CASSERARQAGGIQYF. The CDR3 bases are TGTGCCAGCAGTGAACGTGCGCGGCAGGCCGGGGGCATTCAGTACTTC.

V is TRBV15 and J is TRBJ2-5; D call uncertain. V was cut by 0 bases and J by 5 bases, with 4 bases left in between. The CDR3 loop spans 12 amino acids. Germline V gives CDR1 LNHNV, CDR2 YYDKDF (reference sequence). The CDR3 bases are TGTGCCACCAGCAGAGATTTTGAGACCCAGTACTTC. This gives the protein CATSRDFETQYF.

The rearrangement links TRBV6-1 to TRBJ2-2; 8 bases fit TRBD2. Germline V gene lookup returns CDR1 MNHNS and CDR2 SASEGT. V was clipped by 6 bases and J by 4 bases; unmatched bases: 7. The CDR3 has 15 amino acids. CDR3: CASRPGGRGTGELFF. The CDR3 DNA is TGTGCCAGCAGGCCGGGAGGGCGTGGCACCGGGGAGCTGTTTTTT.

This clonotype was seen a handful of times. The V call is TRBV5-1, the J call TRBJ2-1, with D possibly matching TRBD2 (6 bases). This CDR3 spans 15 amino acids. Germline CDR1 SGHRS, CDR2 YFSETQ. V was clipped by 2 bases and J by 0 bases, with 9 bases between them. The CDR3 nucleotides are TGCGCCAGCAGCTTTGGCGGGAACTCCTACAATGAGCAGTTCTTC. Its translation is CASSFGGNSYNEQFF.

This clonotype occurred many times. J is TRBJ1-5 and V is TRBV7-9, with D unclear. Germline V gene data show CDR1 as SEHNR and CDR2 as FQNEAQ (reference sequence). Between the trimmed V and J ends, which lost 5 bases and 4 bases, there was a span of 12 bases. The CDR3 covers 14 residues. The CDR3 bases are TGTGCCAGCAGCCCTCCGAAAGGAAATCAGCCCCAGCATTTT. It codes for CASSPPKGNQPQHF.

V usage is TRBV7-8 and J usage is TRBJ2-7, with TRBD2 as a possible D gene (6 bases). V lost 1 base to trimming and J lost 2 bases, with 12 bases between them. CDR1 is SGHVS and CDR2 is FQNEAQ in the germline V gene. This CDR3 comprises 15 residues. The CDR3 protein is CASSLGDGSAYEQYF. Written as DNA, the CDR3 is TGTGCCAGCAGCTTAGGTGACGGGAGCGCCTACGAGCAGTACTTC. Filled out from reference TRBV7-8 and TRBJ2-7, the complete variable domain reads GAGVSQSPRYKVAKRGQDVALRCDPISGHVSLFWYQQALGQGPEFLTYFQNEAQLDKSGLPSDRFFAERPEGSVSTLKIQRTQQEDSAVYLCASSLGDGSAYEQYFGPGTRLTVT.

This chain uses TRBV5-6 with TRBJ2-7; D possibly corresponds to TRBD2 (6 bases). V was shortened by 5 bases and J by 0 bases, with 15 bases between the two germline ends. Germline loops: CDR1 SGHDT, CDR2 YYEEEE. CDR3 length: 15 residues. CDR3 residues: CASSTPTRSSYEQYF. The CDR3 nucleotides read TGTGCCAGCAGTACCCCGACTAGAAGCTCCTACGAGCAGTACTTC.

The chain couples TRBV27 to TRBJ2-5, with a weak D call TRBD1 (6 bases). CDR1 and CDR2 (germline): MNHEY, SMNVEV (reference sequence). Trimming removed 6 bases from V and 3 bases from J, with 14 bases in between. The CDR3 consists of 14 residues. The CDR3 coding sequence is TGTGCCAGCAGGCCTCAGGGGACAAAAGAGACCCAGTACTTC. It specifies CASRPQGTKETQYF.

Ten or more counts support this clonotype. This rearrangement joins TRBV11-2 to TRBJ2-3; 10 bases align to TRBD2. This CDR3 is built from 16 residues. Germline trimming cut 5 bases from V and 0 bases from J; bases unmatched to any gene: 5. In germline, CDR1 is SGHAT, CDR2 FQNNGV. The CDR3 DNA reads as TGTGCCAGCAGCCAAACTAGCGGGATTAGCACAGATACGCAGTATTTT. This encodes CASSQTSGISTDTQYF.

This clonotype was observed many times. The chain joins TRBV5-1 to TRBJ2-1; D call uncertain. V lost 3 bases and J lost 6, with 13 bases in between. Germline CDR1 reads SGHRS; CDR2 reads YFSETQ. The CDR3 loop spans 14 amino acids. The CDR3 loop reads CASSYGSQVNEQFF. Written as DNA, the CDR3 is TGCGCCAGCAGCTACGGATCCCAAGTCAATGAGCAGTTCTTC.

This clonotype was detected a few times. V and J are TRBV6-1 and TRBJ2-7; D gene uncertain. The CDR3 contains 14 residues. Trimming left V 8 bases short and J 3 bases short, with 17 bases between. The germline gives CDR1 MNHNS, CDR2 SASEGT. The CDR3 region is CASDSGVIFYEQYF. The DNA of the CDR3 is TGTGCCAGCGATTCCGGCGTCATCTTCTACGAGCAGTACTTC.